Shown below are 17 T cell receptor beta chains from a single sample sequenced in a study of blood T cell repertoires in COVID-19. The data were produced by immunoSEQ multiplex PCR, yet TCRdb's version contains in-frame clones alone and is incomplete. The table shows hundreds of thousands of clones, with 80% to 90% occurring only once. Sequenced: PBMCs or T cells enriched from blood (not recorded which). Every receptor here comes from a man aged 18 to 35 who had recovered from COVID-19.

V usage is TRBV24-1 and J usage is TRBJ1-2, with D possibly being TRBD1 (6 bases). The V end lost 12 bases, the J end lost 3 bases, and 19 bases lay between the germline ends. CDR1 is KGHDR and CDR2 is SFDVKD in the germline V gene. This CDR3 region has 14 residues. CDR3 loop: CAPHGWGLHYGYTF. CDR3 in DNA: TGTGCCCCTCATGGTTGGGGGCTTCACTATGGCTACACCTTC.

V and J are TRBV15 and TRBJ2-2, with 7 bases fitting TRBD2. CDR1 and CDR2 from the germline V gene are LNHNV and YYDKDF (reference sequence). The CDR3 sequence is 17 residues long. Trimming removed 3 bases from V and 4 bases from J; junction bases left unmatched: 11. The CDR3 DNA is TGTGCCACCAGCAGCCGGACGGGGGGTTGGGTCACCGGGGAGCTGTTTTTT. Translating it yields CATSSRTGGWVTGELFF.

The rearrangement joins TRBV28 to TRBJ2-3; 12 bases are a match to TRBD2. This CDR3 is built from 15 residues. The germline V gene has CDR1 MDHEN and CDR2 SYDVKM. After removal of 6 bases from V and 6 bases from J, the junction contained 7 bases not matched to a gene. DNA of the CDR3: TGTGCCAGCAGCAAGACTAGCGGGAGATGGGATACGCAGTATTTT. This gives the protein CASSKTSGRWDTQYF.

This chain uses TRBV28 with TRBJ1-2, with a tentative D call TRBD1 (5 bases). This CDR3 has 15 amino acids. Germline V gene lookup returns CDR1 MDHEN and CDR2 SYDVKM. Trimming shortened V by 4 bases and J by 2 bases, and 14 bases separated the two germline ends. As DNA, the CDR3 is TGTGCCAGCAGTTGGGGCCCGCAGGACAACTATGGCTACACCTTC. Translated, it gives CASSWGPQDNYGYTF.

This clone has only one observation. Here the CDR3 reads CASSLDLGGYNEQFF. CDR3 DNA: TGTGCCAGCAGCTTAGATCTAGGGGGATACAATGAGCAGTTCTTC. The gene calls are TRBV11-2 and TRBJ2-1, with D possibly TRBD1 on 6 matching bases. This CDR3 has 15 residues. V was trimmed by 0 bases and J by 4 bases, leaving 10 bases between them. Germline CDR1 and CDR2: SGHAT and FQNNGV.

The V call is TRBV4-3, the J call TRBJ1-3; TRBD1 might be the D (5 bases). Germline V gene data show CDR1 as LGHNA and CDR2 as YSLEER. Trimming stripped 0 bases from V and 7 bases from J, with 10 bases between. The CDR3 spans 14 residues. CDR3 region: CASSQDPGRNTIYF. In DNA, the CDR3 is TGCGCCAGCAGCCAAGATCCAGGGAGGAACACCATATATTTT.

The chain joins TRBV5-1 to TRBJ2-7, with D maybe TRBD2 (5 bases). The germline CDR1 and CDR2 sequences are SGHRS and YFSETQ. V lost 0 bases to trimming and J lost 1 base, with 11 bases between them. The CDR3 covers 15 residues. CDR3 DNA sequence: TGCGCCAGCAGCTTGGCCGGTACGGGGTCCTACGAGCAGTACTTC. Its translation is CASSLAGTGSYEQYF.

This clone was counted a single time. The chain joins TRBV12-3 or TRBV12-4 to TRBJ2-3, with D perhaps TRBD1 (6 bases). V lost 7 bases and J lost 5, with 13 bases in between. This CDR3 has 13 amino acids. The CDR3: CASTGALLDTQYF. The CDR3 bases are TGTGCCAGCACAGGGGCCCTATTAGATACGCAGTATTTT.

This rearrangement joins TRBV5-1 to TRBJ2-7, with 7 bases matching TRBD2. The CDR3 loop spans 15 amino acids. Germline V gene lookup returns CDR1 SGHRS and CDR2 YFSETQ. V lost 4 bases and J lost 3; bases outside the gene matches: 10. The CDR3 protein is CASSTREPPFYEQYF. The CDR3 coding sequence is TGCGCCAGCAGCACGCGGGAGCCACCGTTCTACGAGCAGTACTTC.

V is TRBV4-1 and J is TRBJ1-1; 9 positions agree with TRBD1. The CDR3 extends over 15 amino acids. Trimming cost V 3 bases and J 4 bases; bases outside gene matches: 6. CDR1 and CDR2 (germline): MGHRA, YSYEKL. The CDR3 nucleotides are TGCGCCAGCAGCCACGAGGACAGGGGTTTCACTGAAGCTTTCTTT. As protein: CASSHEDRGFTEAFF.

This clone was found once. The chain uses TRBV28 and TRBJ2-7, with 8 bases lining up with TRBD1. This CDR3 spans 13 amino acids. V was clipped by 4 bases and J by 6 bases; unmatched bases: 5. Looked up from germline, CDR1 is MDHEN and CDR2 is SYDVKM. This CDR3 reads CASSSGTGPEQYF. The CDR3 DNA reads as TGTGCCAGCAGTTCGGGGACAGGCCCCGAGCAGTACTTC.

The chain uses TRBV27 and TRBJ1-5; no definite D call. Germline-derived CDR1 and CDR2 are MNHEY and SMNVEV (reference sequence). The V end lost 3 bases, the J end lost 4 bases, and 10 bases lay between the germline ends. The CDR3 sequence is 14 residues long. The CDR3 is CASSFLGPNQPQHF. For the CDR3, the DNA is TGTGCCAGCAGTTTTTTGGGCCCGAATCAGCCCCAGCATTTT.

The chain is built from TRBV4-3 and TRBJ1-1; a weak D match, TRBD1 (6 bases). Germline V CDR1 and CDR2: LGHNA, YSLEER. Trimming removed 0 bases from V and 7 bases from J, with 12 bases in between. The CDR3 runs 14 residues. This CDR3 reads CASSQDRGSIEAFF. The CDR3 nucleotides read TGCGCCAGCAGCCAAGACAGGGGTTCTATTGAAGCTTTCTTT.

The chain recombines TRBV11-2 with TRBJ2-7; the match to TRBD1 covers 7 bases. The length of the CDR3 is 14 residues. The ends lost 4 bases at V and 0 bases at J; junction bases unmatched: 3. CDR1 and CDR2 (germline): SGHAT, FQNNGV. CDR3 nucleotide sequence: TGTGCCAGCAGCTCGGACAGGCTCTCCTACGAGCAGTACTTC. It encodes CASSSDRLSYEQYF.

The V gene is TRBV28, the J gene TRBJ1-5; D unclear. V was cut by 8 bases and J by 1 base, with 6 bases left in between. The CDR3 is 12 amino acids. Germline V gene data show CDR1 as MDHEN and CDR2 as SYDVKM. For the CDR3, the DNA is TGTGCCAGCCGGGGAAGCAATCAGCCCCAGCATTTT. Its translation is CASRGSNQPQHF.

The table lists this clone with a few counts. CDR3 in amino acids: CASGLQGANQPQHF. CDR3 DNA: TGTGCTAGTGGTTTACAGGGAGCTAATCAGCCCCAGCATTTT. The V gene is TRBV12-5, the J gene TRBJ1-5; D may be TRBD1 (6 bases). The V and J ends lost 3 bases and 4 bases respectively, with 10 bases between them. The CDR3 covers 14 residues. The germline V gene has CDR1 LGHNT and CDR2 FRNRAP.

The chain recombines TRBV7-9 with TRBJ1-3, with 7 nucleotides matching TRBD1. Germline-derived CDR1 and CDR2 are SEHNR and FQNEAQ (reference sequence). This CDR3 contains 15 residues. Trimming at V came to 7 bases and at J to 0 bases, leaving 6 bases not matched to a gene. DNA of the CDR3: TGTGCCAGCACCACGGACAGGCACTCTGGAAACACCATATATTTT. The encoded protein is CASTTDRHSGNTIYF.